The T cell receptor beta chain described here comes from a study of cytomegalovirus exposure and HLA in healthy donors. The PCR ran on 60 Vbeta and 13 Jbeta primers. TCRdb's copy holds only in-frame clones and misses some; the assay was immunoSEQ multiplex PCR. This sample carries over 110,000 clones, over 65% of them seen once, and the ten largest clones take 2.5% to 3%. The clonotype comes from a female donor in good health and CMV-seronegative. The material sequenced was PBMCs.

The CDR3 region is CASSAGTELYGYTF. DNA of the CDR3: TGCGCCAGCAGCGCAGGGACAGAGCTTTATGGCTACACCTTC. This chain uses TRBV5-1 with TRBJ1-2; 7 bases match TRBD1. This CDR3 comprises 14 residues. The V gene's germline CDR1 is SGHRS and CDR2 YFSETQ. The V and J ends lost 4 bases and 5 bases, in that order; junction bases with no gene match: 8. The whole variable domain, filled in from reference TRBV5-1 and TRBJ1-2, reads KAGVTQTPRYLIKTRGQQVTLSCSPISGHRSVSWYQQTPGQGLQFLFEYFSETQRNKGNFPGRFSGRQFSNSRSEMNVSTLELGDSALYLCASSAGTELYGYTFGSGTRLTVV.